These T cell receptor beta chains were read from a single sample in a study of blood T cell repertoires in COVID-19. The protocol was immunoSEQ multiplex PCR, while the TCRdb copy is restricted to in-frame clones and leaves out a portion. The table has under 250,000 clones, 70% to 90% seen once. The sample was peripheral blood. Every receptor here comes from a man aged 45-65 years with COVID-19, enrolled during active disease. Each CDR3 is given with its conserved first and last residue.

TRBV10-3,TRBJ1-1,CAMGGVGGTEAFF
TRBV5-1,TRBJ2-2,CASSLAVGAGTGELFF
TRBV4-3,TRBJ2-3,CASSQDPAGDTQYF
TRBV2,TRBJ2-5,CASKERETQYF
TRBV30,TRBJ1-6,CAWRDRGNSPLHF
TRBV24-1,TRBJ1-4,CATNYSPPGEKLFF
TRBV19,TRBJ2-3,CASSIAHGGSKADTQYF
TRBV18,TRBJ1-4,CASSPGTDEKLFF
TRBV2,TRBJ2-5,CASSEQRTGYQETQYF
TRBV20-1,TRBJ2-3,CSASCSGGTSTDTQYF
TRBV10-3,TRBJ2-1,CAISLSGGQGTYNEQFF
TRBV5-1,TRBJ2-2,CASSWDGGEAGELFF
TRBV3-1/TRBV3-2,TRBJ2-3,CASSGLAGFSDTQYF
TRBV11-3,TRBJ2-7,CASSLDLGLAVTYEQCF
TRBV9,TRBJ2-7,CASSVSDRGYYEQYF
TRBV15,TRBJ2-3,CATSENSGGVTDTQYF
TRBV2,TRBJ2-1,CASTLLAGPYNEQFF
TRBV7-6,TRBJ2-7,CASSLFPAPTYEQYF
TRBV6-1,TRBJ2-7,CASSDGGAEQYF
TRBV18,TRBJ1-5,CASSPRGSNQPQHF
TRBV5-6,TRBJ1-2,CASSFDSLYTF
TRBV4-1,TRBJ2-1,CASSQSSRQPGKFF
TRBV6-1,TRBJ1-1,CASSEVPGGWAFF
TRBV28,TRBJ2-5,CASRGSSGGSVETQYF
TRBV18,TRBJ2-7,CASSPGTGNGGEQYF
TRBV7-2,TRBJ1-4,CASSLGAGGNEKLFF
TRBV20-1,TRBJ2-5,CSAIEEETQYF
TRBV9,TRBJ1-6,CASSVSGYRSPLHF
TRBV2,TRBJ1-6,CASSEMDRVNSPLHF
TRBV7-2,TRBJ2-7,CASRPRIEVDEQYF
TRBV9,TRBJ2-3,CASSAGLAQSTDTQYF
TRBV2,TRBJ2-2,CASSEYGGAAGELFF
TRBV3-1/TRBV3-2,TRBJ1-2,CASSSQGSYYGYTF
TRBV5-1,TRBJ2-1,CASSLVLGGGEQFF
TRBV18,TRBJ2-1,CASSPEGQGPSYNEQFF
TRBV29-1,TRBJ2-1,CSVEEGPGYNEQFF
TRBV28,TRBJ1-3,CASRASPRQLGNTIYF
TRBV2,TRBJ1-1,CASSRDRVNTEAFF
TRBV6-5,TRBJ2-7,CASRAPTGSGYEQYF
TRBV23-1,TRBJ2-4,CASSPSDRQLAKNIQYF
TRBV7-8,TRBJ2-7,CASSLVTRVGGSELF